The T cell receptor (beta chain) described here comes from a study of shared clonotypes between healthy human individuals. V was shortened by 6 bases and J by 11 bases, with 22 bases between the two germline ends. CDR3 length: 14 residues. Germline CDR1 and CDR2: SGHTA and FQGTGA. An even split of each subset's genomic DNA across several immunoSEQ plates was performed. Assay: immunoSEQ multiplex PCR; the TCRdb copy retains only in-frame clones and omits some. Found here are about 2.4 million clones, approximately 92% of them singletons; the top ten hold about 0.13%. The chain links TRBV7-3 to TRBJ1-1; TRBD1 is a possible D gene (5 bases). This sequence was found in a man aged 18 to 30 in good health. Specimen: naive CD4+ T cells sorted from blood. Subset: CD45RA+ positively selected. CDR3: CASSLFGTLERAFF. The CDR3 nucleotides are TGTGCCAGCAGTTTATTCGGGACCCTGGAACGGGCTTTCTTT.